The 12 T cell receptor beta chains listed next were all sequenced from one sample in a study of blood T cells in healthy people across ages. It was with a sample-barcoded 5' primer and a J-beta primer mix that a second PCR of roughly 6 to 11 cycles was run. TCRdb redid the calling of the 5' RACE reads with MiXCR, one entry per CDR3 protein. In the table there are some 900,000 distinct CDR3 sequences, around 30% of which are singletons. The sequencing sample was made of blood. These receptor sequences come from a woman of 80 years or more in good health.

This clonotype has at least ten counts. This rearrangement joins TRBV20-1 to TRBJ2-7, with a tentative D call TRBD1 (5 bases). The CDR3 totals 12 residues. CDR1 and CDR2 (germline): DFQATT, SNEGSKA (reference sequence). V was shortened by 2 bases and J by 3 bases, with 8 bases between the two germline ends. This CDR3 reads CSARQGIYEQYF. The CDR3 coding sequence is TGCAGTGCTAGACAGGGAATCTACGAGCAGTACTTC.

This chain's CDR3 is CSARDRGRTDTEAFF. The CDR3 region has the DNA TGCAGTGCAAGGGACAGGGGGAGGACGGACACTGAAGCTTTCTTT. The V gene is TRBV20-1, the J gene TRBJ1-1; 11 nucleotides match TRBD1. The junction had 9 bases not matched to a gene; V was cut back by 6 bases and J by 3 bases. CDR1 and CDR2 (germline): DFQATT, SNEGSKA (reference sequence). The CDR3 covers 15 residues.

This clonotype has at least ten counts. Being one base from a much bigger clone, this may be a read error. CDR3 protein: CATRDMNEQFF. The CDR3 DNA reads TGTGCCACGAGGGATATGAATGAGCAGTTCTTC. V usage is TRBV10-3 and J usage is TRBJ2-1; weak D call: TRBD2 (5 bases). The CDR3 spans 11 residues. Germline CDR1 and CDR2: ENHRY and SYGVKD. The V end was cut by 10 bases, the J end by 7 bases, with 11 bases between.

Points on this clonotype: Given a far larger clone just one base away, this is likely a sequencing read error. This chain uses TRBV7-2 with TRBJ1-2; tentatively, D is TRBD1 (5 bases). Germline CDR1 is SGHTA and CDR2 is FQGNSA. The CDR3 length is 12 residues. The CDR3 DNA follows: TGTGCCAGCAGCTTCGACAGCTATGGCTGCACCTTC. Translation: CASSFDSYGCTF.

This clonotype was counted many times. The gene calls are TRBV11-2 and TRBJ2-1, with D possibly being TRBD2 (5 bases). CDR1 SGHAT and CDR2 FQNNGV come from the germline V gene. Trimming pared 0 bases from V and 7 bases from J, leaving 19 bases between. The CDR3 length is 17 residues. The CDR3 loop reads CASSLDSRGPPGNEQFF. As DNA, the CDR3 is TGTGCCAGCAGCTTAGATTCCCGCGGGCCTCCGGGGAATGAGCAGTTCTTC.

As to this clonotype: This sequence may be a read error, since a much larger clone differs from it by one base. The CDR3 DNA reads TGTGCCAGCAGCTTACGGGGACAGCTCTATGAGCGGTTCTTC. This sequence encodes CASSLRGQLYERFF. The chain combines TRBV11-2 with TRBJ2-1, with TRBD1 matching 7 bases. Germline CDR1 reads SGHAT; CDR2 reads FQNNGV. The CDR3 is 14 amino acids. Filled out from reference TRBV11-2 and TRBJ2-1, the complete variable domain reads EAGVAQSPRYKIIEKRQSVAFWCNPISGHATLYWYQQILGQGPKLLIQFQNNGVVDDSQLPKDRFSAERLKGVDSTLKIQPAKLEDSAVYLCASSLRGQLYERFFGPGTRLTVL.

Many counts were recorded for this clonotype. The chain recombines TRBV7-2 with TRBJ2-5; the match to TRBD2 covers 7 bases. The V segment lost 6 bases and the J segment 4 bases; nucleotides outside the gene matches: 8. The CDR3 is made up of 14 amino acids. Germline CDR1 SGHTA, CDR2 FQGNSA. The CDR3 coding sequence is TGTGCCAGCAGTTCCTCCGGGGGGACAGAGACCCAGTACTTC. This encodes CASSSSGGTETQYF.

This clonotype was seen many times. V is TRBV7-8 and J is TRBJ2-3; 14 nucleotides agree with TRBD2. V trimming: 4 bases; J trimming: 5 bases; junction bases outside the gene matches: 8. The length of the CDR3 is 17 residues. Germline values: CDR1 SGHVS, CDR2 FQNEAQ. Written as DNA, the CDR3 is TGTGCCAGCAGCTCTCGGACTAGCGGGGGGCCTAGAGATACGCAGTATTTT. Amino acids: CASSSRTSGGPRDTQYF. The whole variable domain, filled in from reference TRBV7-8 and TRBJ2-3, reads GAGVSQSPRYKVAKRGQDVALRCDPISGHVSLFWYQQALGQGPEFLTYFQNEAQLDKSGLPSDRFFAERPEGSVSTLKIQRTQQEDSAVYLCASSSRTSGGPRDTQYFGPGTRLTVL.

Ten or more counts support this clonotype. This chain uses TRBV5-6 with TRBJ2-5, with D maybe TRBD2 (6 bases). Looked up from germline, CDR1 is SGHDT and CDR2 is YYEEEE. With 0 bases removed from V and 7 bases from J, the gap between germline ends came to 13 bases. The CDR3 is made up of 14 amino acids. The CDR3 sequence: CASSLAGTRSTQYF. CDR3 in DNA: TGTGCCAGCAGCTTGGCCGGGACTCGGTCGACCCAGTACTTC.

About this clonotype itself: One base away lies a much larger clone, so this may be a sequencing read error. The chain combines TRBV6-1 with TRBJ2-5, with 11 nucleotides matching TRBD2. Germline-derived CDR1 and CDR2 are MNHNS and SASEGT. Losses at the gene ends were 7 bases for V and 11 bases for J; bases not matched to a gene: 15. The CDR3 loop spans 15 amino acids. CDR3 DNA: TGTGCCAGCAACCCGGCTAGCGGGGGGCTCAATGAGCAGTACTTC. Its protein is CASNPASGGLNEQYF.

V is TRBV7-2 and J is TRBJ1-5; D remains unclear. The ends were cut back, 1 base at V and 6 bases at J, with 7 bases in the middle. Per germline, CDR1 SGHTA and CDR2 FQGNSA. The CDR3 spans 13 residues. CDR3 region: CASSLEEAQPQHF. CDR3 DNA sequence: TGTGCCAGCAGCTTAGAAGAGGCTCAGCCCCAGCATTTT. The full variable domain, with the rest looked up from reference TRBV7-2 and TRBJ1-5, is GAGVSQSPSNKVTEKGKDVELRCDPISGHTALYWYRQSLGQGLEFLIYFQGNSAPDKSGLPSDRFSAERTGGSVSTLTIQRTQQEDSAVYLCASSLEEAQPQHFGDGTRLSIL.

The chain is built from TRBV29-1 and TRBJ1-2, with 9 bases that match TRBD1. The CDR3 has 14 residues. Trimming took 1 base from V and 9 from J; bases not matched to a gene: 9. Looked up from germline, CDR1 is SQVTM and CDR2 is ANQGSEA. The CDR3: CSVEVSSGTGCYTF. CDR3 sequence (DNA): TGCAGCGTTGAAGTCTCCTCCGGGACAGGGTGCTACACCTTC.